Listed below are T cell receptor beta chains from one sample, sequenced in a study of blood T cell repertoires in COVID-19. Using immunoSEQ multiplex PCR, the repertoire was profiled, and TCRdb retains in-frame clones only, with some absent. The sample contains 250,000 or so clones, around 90% of which appear only once. Sequenced: peripheral blood. The receptor source for this set is a man between 18 and 29 years old with active or convalescent COVID-19. Each CDR3 is given with its conserved first and last residue. Fields, in order: V gene, D gene, clone size, J gene, CDR3 DNA, CDR3 protein. A D gene is named only where the DNA matches it firmly. Clone size is not always given. Where it is, it says once, few, many or a class for expanded clones.

TRBV10-2	TRBD1	-	TRBJ1-1	TGCGCCAGCAGCGGACAGGCAGGCACTGAAGCTTTCTTT	CASSGQAGTEAFF
TRBV19	-	-	TRBJ2-4	TGTGCCACGAGGGATGGAGCAAGGCAAAACATTCAGTACTTC	CATRDGARQNIQYF
TRBV5-6	-	-	TRBJ2-3	TGTGCCAGCAGTCTCATCAACAGGGGAGGAGGACCAGATACGCAGTATTTT	CASSLINRGGGPDTQYF
TRBV19	-	-	TRBJ1-2	TGTGCCAGTAGTATGGCCGGGGGTGCTGATGGCTACACCTTC	CASSMAGGADGYTF
TRBV7-2	TRBD2	-	TRBJ2-3	TGTGCCAGCAGCCGCCGGGGAGCGGGACTCACAGATACGCAGTATTTT	CASSRRGAGLTDTQYF
TRBV7-6	TRBD2	-	TRBJ2-1	TGTGCCAGCAGCTTAGGGACTAGCGGGGAATCCTACAATGAGCAGTTCTTC	CASSLGTSGESYNEQFF
TRBV2	TRBD1	-	TRBJ1-2	TGTGCCAGCAGTGGGACAGGGGGGAACTATGGCTACACCTTC	CASSGTGGNYGYTF
TRBV14	TRBD2	-	TRBJ2-1	TGTGCCAGCAGCCGCATTACCGGGAGGAATGAGCAGTTCTTC	CASSRITGRNEQFF
TRBV7-2	TRBD2	-	TRBJ2-1	TGTGCCAGCAACTCCCTTTGGACTAGCGGGAGTAGCTCCTACAATGAGCAGTTCTTC	CASNSLWTSGSSSYNEQFF
TRBV7-9	TRBD1	-	TRBJ1-1	TGTGCCAGCAGGTTGGCAGGGGGCACTGAAGCTTTCTTT	CASRLAGGTEAFF
TRBV7-3	TRBD2	-	TRBJ2-2	TGTGCCAGCAGCCCGAGGTCGGCGGGAGTCCACCTAACCGGGGAGCTGTTTTTT	CASSPRSAGVHLTGELFF
TRBV15	TRBD1	-	TRBJ1-5	TGTGCCACCAGCCCGGGGGACAGGGCCAATCAGCCCCAGCATTTT	CATSPGDRANQPQHF
TRBV6-2/TRBV6-3	-	-	TRBJ2-5	TGTGCCAGCAGTCGTCAGGGCACGCAGACCCAGTACTTC	CASSRQGTQTQYF
TRBV5-1	TRBD1	-	TRBJ2-5	TGCGCCACCCGACTACAGGGGAAAGAGACCCAGTACTTC	CATRLQGKETQYF
TRBV6-5	TRBD1	-	TRBJ2-7	TGTGCCAGCAGTTCCGACAGGGGGCGTTCGGAGCAGTACTTC	CASSSDRGRSEQYF
TRBV2	TRBD1	-	TRBJ1-5	TGTGCCAGCAGTGAAGGCCAGGGGGACAATCAGCCCCAGCATTTT	CASSEGQGDNQPQHF
TRBV5-1	-	-	TRBJ1-2	TGCGCCAGCAGCTTGGGCGAGGGCGGCGGCTATGGCTACACCTTC	CASSLGEGGGYGYTF
TRBV19	-	-	TRBJ1-6	TGTGCCAGTACGAAGACAGCTAATTCACCCCTCCACTTT	CASTKTANSPLHF
TRBV7-2	-	-	TRBJ2-1	TGTGCCAGCGGTCTAGCTCGGAGAAATGAGCAGTTCTTC	CASGLARRNEQFF
TRBV19	-	-	TRBJ1-1	TGTGCCAGTAGTATCTATAAGAACACTGAAGCTTTCTTT	CASSIYKNTEAFF
TRBV19	-	few	TRBJ1-6	TGTGCCAGTAGCCCGCTAAATTCACCCCTCCACTTT	CASSPLNSPLHF
TRBV18	TRBD1	-	TRBJ1-6	TGTGCCAGCTCACCACCGGGCAGGGGGACAAGTAATTCACCCCTCCACTTT	CASSPPGRGTSNSPLHF
TRBV12-3/TRBV12-4	TRBD2	-	TRBJ2-1	TGTGCCAGCAGTTTCGGACTAGCACAGTTCTTC	CASSFGLAQFF
TRBV5-4	-	-	TRBJ2-5	TGTGCCAGCAACGCCGGGACTTCGCAAGAGACCCAGTACTTC	CASNAGTSQETQYF